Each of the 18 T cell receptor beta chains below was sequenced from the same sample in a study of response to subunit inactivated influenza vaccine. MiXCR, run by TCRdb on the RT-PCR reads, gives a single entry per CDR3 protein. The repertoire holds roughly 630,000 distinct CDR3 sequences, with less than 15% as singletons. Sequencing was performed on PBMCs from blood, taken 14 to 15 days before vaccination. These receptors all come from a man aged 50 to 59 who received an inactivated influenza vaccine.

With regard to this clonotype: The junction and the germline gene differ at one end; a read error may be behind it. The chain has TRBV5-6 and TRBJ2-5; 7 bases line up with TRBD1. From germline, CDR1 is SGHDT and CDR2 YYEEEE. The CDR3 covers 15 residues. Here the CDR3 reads CASTLDRIPKETQYF. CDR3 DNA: TGTGCCAGCACCTTGGACAGGATTCCTAAAGAGACCCAGTACTTC.

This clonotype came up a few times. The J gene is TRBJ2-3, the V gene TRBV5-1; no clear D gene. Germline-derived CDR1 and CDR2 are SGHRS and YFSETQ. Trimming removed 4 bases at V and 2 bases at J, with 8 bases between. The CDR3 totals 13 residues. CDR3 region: CASSTGPTDTQYF. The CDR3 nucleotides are TGCGCCAGCAGCACCGGACCCACAGATACGCAGTATTTT.

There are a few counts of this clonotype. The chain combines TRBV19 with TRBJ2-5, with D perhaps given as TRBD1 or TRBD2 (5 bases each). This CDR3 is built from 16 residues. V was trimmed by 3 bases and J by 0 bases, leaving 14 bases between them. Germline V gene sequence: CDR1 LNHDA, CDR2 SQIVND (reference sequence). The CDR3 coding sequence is TGTGCCAGTAGTATGGCCGGGACCGCGTACCAAGAGACCCAGTACTTC. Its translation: CASSMAGTAYQETQYF.

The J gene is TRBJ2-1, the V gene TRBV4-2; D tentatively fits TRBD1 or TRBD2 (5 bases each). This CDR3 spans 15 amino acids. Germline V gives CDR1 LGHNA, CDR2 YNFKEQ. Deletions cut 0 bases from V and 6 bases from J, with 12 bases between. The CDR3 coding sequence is TGTGCCAGCAGCCAAGACGGGACCCGACCCAATGAGCAGTTCTTC. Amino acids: CASSQDGTRPNEQFF.

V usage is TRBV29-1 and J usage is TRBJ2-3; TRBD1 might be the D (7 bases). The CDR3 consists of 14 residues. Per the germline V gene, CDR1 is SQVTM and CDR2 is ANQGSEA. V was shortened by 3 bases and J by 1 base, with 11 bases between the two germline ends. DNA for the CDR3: TGCAGCGTTGATCAGGGGGGAGGCACAGATACGCAGTATTTT. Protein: CSVDQGGGTDTQYF.

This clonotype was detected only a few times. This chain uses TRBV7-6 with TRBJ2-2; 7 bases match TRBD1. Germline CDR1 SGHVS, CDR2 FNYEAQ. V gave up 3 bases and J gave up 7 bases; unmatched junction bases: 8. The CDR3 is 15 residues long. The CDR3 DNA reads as TGTGCCAGCAGCTTCAAGGGGGCAAATAACGGGGAGCTGTTTTTT. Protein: CASSFKGANNGELFF.

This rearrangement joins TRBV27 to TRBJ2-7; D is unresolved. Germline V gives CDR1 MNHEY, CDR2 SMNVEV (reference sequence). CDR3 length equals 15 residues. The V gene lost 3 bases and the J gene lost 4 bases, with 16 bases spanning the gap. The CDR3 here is CASSFYPTDLYEQYF. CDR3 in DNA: TGTGCCAGCAGTTTCTACCCCACAGATCTTTACGAGCAGTACTTC.

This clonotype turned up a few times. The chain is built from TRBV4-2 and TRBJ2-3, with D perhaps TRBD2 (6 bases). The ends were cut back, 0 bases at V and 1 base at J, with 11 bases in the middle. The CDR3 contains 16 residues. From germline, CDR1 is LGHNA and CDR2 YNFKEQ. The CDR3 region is CASSQDRASGTDTQYF. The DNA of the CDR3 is TGTGCCAGCAGCCAAGATAGGGCTAGCGGCACAGATACGCAGTATTTT.

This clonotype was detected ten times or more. The CDR3 DNA reads TGTGCCACCGGGTCGGGACAGCTGAACACTGAAGCTTTCTTT. It is translated as CATGSGQLNTEAFF. The rearrangement links TRBV10-3 to TRBJ1-1; 7 bases agree with TRBD1. The CDR3 sequence is 14 residues long. V lost 10 bases and J lost 0; bases outside the gene matches: 8. Germline V lookup: CDR1 ENHRY, CDR2 SYGVKD.

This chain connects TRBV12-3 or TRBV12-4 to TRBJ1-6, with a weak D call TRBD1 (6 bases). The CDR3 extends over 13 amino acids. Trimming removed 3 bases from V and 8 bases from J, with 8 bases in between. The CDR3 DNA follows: TGTGCCAGCAGTTTGCACAGGGATTCACCCCTCCACTTT. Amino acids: CASSLHRDSPLHF.

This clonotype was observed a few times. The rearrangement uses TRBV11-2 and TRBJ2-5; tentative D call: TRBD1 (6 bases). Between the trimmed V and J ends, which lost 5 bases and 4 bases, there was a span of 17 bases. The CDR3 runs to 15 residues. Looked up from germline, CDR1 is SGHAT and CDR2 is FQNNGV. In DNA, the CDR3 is TGTGCCAGCAGCCGCAGCAGGGGTCCGCGAGAGACCCAGTACTTC. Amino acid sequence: CASSRSRGPRETQYF.

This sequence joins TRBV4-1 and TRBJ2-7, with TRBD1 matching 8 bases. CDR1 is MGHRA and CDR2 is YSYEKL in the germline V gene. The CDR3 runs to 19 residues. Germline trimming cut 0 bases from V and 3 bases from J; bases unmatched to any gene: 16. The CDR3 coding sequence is TGCGCCAGCAGCCAAGAAAGCCAGACGAGGACAGGGAAGTGCTACGAGCAGTACTTC. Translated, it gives CASSQESQTRTGKCYEQYF.

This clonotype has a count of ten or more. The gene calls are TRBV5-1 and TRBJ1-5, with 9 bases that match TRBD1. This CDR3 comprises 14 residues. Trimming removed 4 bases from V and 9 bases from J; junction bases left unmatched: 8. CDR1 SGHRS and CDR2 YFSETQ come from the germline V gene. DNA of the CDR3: TGCGCCAGCAGCCGGACAGGGGATCGTCCGCCCCAGCATTTT. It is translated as CASSRTGDRPPQHF. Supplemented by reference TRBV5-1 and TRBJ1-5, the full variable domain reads KAGVTQTPRYLIKTRGQQVTLSCSPISGHRSVSWYQQTPGQGLQFLFEYFSETQRNKGNFPGRFSGRQFSNSRSEMNVSTLELGDSALYLCASSRTGDRPPQHFGDGTRLSIL.

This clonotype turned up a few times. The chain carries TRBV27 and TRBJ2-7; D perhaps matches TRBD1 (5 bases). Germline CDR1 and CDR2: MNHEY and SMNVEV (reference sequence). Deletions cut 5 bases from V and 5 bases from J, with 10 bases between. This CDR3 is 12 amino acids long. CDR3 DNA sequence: TGTGCCAGCAGTCCAGGGTCCCACGAGCAGTACTTC. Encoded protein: CASSPGSHEQYF.

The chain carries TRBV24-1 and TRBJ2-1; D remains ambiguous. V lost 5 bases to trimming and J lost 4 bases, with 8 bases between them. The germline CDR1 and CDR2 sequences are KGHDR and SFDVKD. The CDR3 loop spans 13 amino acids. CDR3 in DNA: TGTGCCACCAGTGGCCGGCCTTACAATGAGCAGTTCTTC. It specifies CATSGRPYNEQFF.

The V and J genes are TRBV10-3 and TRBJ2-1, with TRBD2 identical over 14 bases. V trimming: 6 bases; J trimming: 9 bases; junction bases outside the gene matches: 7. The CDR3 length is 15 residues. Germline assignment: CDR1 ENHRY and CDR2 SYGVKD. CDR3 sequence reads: CAISPGLAGDGEQFF. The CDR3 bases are TGTGCCATCAGCCCGGGACTAGCGGGGGACGGTGAGCAGTTCTTC.

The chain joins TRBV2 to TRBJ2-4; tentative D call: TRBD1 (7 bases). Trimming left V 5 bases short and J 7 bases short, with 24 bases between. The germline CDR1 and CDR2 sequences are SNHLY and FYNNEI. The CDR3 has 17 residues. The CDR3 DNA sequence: TGTGCCAGCAGTTCGCTACGGACAGGCGGGGTGAGGAACATTCAGTACTTC. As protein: CASSSLRTGGVRNIQYF.

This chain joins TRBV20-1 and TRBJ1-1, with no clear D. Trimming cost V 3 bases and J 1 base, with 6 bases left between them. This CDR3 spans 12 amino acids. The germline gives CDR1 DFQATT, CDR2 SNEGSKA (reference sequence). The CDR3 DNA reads TGCAGTGCTAGCTACCAGAACACTGAAGCTTTCTTT. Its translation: CSASYQNTEAFF.